The 8 T cell receptor beta chains below come from one sample, sequenced in a study of blood T cell repertoires in COVID-19. Method: immunoSEQ multiplex PCR; TCRdb's copy keeps in-frame clones and lacks some. The data hold about 90,000 clones, with more than 70% observed a single time. The sequencing input was peripheral blood. These receptors were taken from a man in his 60s with acute or convalescent COVID-19.

J is TRBJ1-4 and V is TRBV6-1, with 7 bases fitting TRBD1. The CDR3 spans 17 residues. Germline values: CDR1 MNHNS, CDR2 SASEGT. With 0 bases clipped from V and 4 bases from J, the junction kept 8 bases outside the gene matches. CDR3 nucleotide sequence: TGTGCCAGCAGTGAAGCCCTCCCGGGACAGATTAATGAAAAACTGTTTTTT. Translated, it gives CASSEALPGQINEKLFF.

Only one count was recorded for this clone. This sequence joins TRBV5-1 and TRBJ1-1; the D gene is possibly TRBD1 (6 bases). CDR1 is SGHRS, CDR2 YFSETQ, per germline. The CDR3 is 14 amino acids. The ends were cut back, 4 bases at V and 0 bases at J, with 10 bases in the middle. In DNA form, the CDR3 reads TGCGCCAGCAGCGAGGACAGTATGAACACTGAAGCTTTCTTT. Its translation is CASSEDSMNTEAFF.

This chain connects TRBV6-6 to TRBJ1-2; D might be TRBD1 (6 bases). The germline CDR1 and CDR2 sequences are MNHNY and SVGAGI (reference sequence). V was clipped by 6 bases and J by 4 bases, with 12 bases between them. This CDR3 region has 13 residues. CDR3 region: CASSATGFYGYTF. In DNA, the CDR3 is TGTGCCAGCAGCGCTACAGGGTTCTATGGCTACACCTTC.

CDR3 residues: CASSEGSRNQPQHF. CDR3 sequence (DNA): TGTGCCAGTAGCGAGGGTAGTCGCAATCAGCCCCAGCATTTT. The genes are TRBV19 and TRBJ1-5; D is undetermined. Trimming removed 6 bases from V and 2 bases from J, with 11 bases in between. This CDR3 has 14 amino acids. The V gene's germline CDR1 is LNHDA and CDR2 SQIVND (reference sequence).

The DNA of the CDR3 is TGTGCCAGCAGCTTAGTCGGAGATGGACTAGCGGGAGCAATATACGAGCAGTACTTC. Amino acids: CASSLVGDGLAGAIYEQYF. The chain couples TRBV11-2 to TRBJ2-7; TRBD2 aligns across 13 bases. Looked up from germline, CDR1 is SGHAT and CDR2 is FQNNGV. The CDR3 runs to 19 residues. With V trimmed by 1 base and J by 4 bases, 13 bases remained unmatched.

The chain combines TRBV5-1 with TRBJ1-2; TRBD1 agrees at 10 bases. The CDR3 totals 13 residues. V shed 4 bases and J 8 bases; nucleotides not matched to a gene: 5. Per the germline V gene, CDR1 is SGHRS and CDR2 is YFSETQ. CDR3 DNA: TGCGCCAGCAGCCCGGACAGGGGGTCGGGCTACACCTTC. Encoded protein: CASSPDRGSGYTF.

This chain joins TRBV5-1 and TRBJ2-2; 8 positions agree with TRBD1. The V segment lost 2 bases and the J segment 4 bases; nucleotides outside the gene matches: 13. This CDR3 region has 18 residues. CDR1 is SGHRS, CDR2 YFSETQ, per germline. This chain's CDR3 is CASSFSVQGAMGTGELFF. In nucleotides, the CDR3 is TGCGCCAGCAGCTTTAGTGTTCAGGGGGCGATGGGCACCGGGGAGCTGTTTTTT.

The count of this clone is one. The chain recombines TRBV19 with TRBJ2-1, with TRBD1 identical over 8 bases. This CDR3 comprises 17 residues. Trimming removed 4 bases from V and 7 bases from J; junction bases left unmatched: 15. The germline gives CDR1 LNHDA, CDR2 SQIVND (reference sequence). CDR3 nucleotides: TGTGCCAGTAGTAACCTACTCAACCCCAGGGGGCGGAATGAGCAGTTCTTC. Its protein is CASSNLLNPRGRNEQFF.